This T cell receptor (beta chain) was captured in a study of response to subunit inactivated influenza vaccine. Findings and caveats of the study: With each seasonal influenza vaccination, the authors suggested, few new T cells are recruited.

Via MiXCR, TCRdb re-called the RT-PCR reads, giving one row per CDR3 protein. Found here are 450,000 to 600,000 distinct CDR3 sequences, roughly 7.6% of them singletons; the top ten hold around 13%. A word on this clonotype: Its matching antigen is unknown.

Trimming took 3 bases from V and 2 from J, leaving 6 bases between them. Germline loops: CDR1 MDHEN, CDR2 SYDVKM. The CDR3 consists of 13 residues. V is TRBV28 and J is TRBJ2-3, with D uncertain. The sample here was PBMCs from blood, taken less than 25 months after vaccination. The TCR was taken from a man aged 50-75 years who received an inactivated influenza vaccine. The CDR3 reads CASSFYLTDTQYF. The CDR3 DNA reads TGTGCCAGCAGTTTTTATCTCACAGATACGCAGTATTTT.